This is a list of T cell receptor beta chains from one sample in a study of cytomegalovirus exposure and HLA in healthy donors. Assay used: immunoSEQ multiplex PCR; TCRdb lists only in-frame clones, some missing. This table has around 110,000 clones, approximately 60% appearing once. The sequenced sample was PBMCs. These receptors came from a woman in her twenties or thirties in good health and CMV-seronegative. CDR3s include the opening cysteine and the closing phenylalanine or tryptophan. A D gene is named only where the DNA matches it firmly. Where a row states a size, it is once, few, many or the class of an expanded clone; other rows omit it.

cdr3_length clone_size j_call d_call v_call cdr3_nt cdr3_aa
14 few TRBJ1-6 NA TRBV9 TGTGCCAGCAGCGTAGAACACGATAATTCACCCCTCCACTTT CASSVEHDNSPLHF
13 few TRBJ2-1 NA TRBV6-6 TGTGCCAGCAGCCAACTAGGAGCCAATGAGCAGTTCTTC CASSQLGANEQFF
15 NA TRBJ1-1 TRBD1 TRBV15 TGTGCCACCAGCTCCAGTCCGGGACAGGGGGCGCGAGCTTTCTTT CATSSSPGQGARAFF
15 NA TRBJ2-7 NA TRBV7-2 TGTGCCAGCAGCCCGAGTCACTCCCGAGCCTACGAGCAGTACTTC CASSPSHSRAYEQYF
10 NA TRBJ2-3 NA TRBV6-1 TGTGCCAGCGGAACGGGAACGCAGTATTTT CASGTGTQYF
15 NA TRBJ1-2 NA TRBV2 TGTGCCAGCAGTGAACTCAGGGTAGGGGATCATGGCTACACCTTC CASSELRVGDHGYTF
15 NA TRBJ2-1 NA TRBV21-1 TGTGCCAGCAGCAAAACGTCTAGCGGGTACAATGAGCAGTTCTTC CASSKTSSGYNEQFF
14 NA TRBJ2-5 TRBD2 TRBV6-1 TGTGCCAGCAGGGGACTAGCGGGAGCTGAGACCCAGTACTTC CASRGLAGAETQYF
15 medium-sized TRBJ2-3 TRBD2 TRBV4-1 TGCGCCAGCAATAGCGGGAGGGGAAGCACAGATACGCAGTATTTT CASNSGRGSTDTQYF
16 NA TRBJ2-4 TRBD2 TRBV5-1 TGCGCCAGCAGCAGCGGACTAGCGGGAGGTGGAAACATTCAGTACTTC CASSSGLAGGGNIQYF
16 NA TRBJ2-3 NA TRBV5-1 TGCGCCAGCAGCTTGGTGGGCGAAACCTACACAGATACGCAGTATTTT CASSLVGETYTDTQYF
16 NA TRBJ1-5 TRBD1 TRBV5-6 TGTGCCAGCAGCGTATCAGGGGGATATAGCAATCAGCCCCAGCATTTT CASSVSGGYSNQPQHF